These T cell receptor beta chains were read from a single sample in a study of lymphopenia after photon versus proton radiotherapy. TCRdb keeps only in-frame clones here, not all; method: immunoSEQ multiplex PCR. The sample has 60,000 to 75,000 clones, approximately 90% seen once; the top ten hold roughly 12%. The starting material was peripheral blood, obtained from a patient treated with proton-based radiotherapy. All receptors come from an elderly man with esophageal cancer. The CDR3 runs from the conserved cysteine through the conserved F or W. Each record gives: CDR3 protein, CDR3 DNA, J gene, clone size, V gene, D gene. The D gene is left open where the match is weak. Clone size, where shown, is once, few, many, or a class for clones that have expanded.

CASSPGTVFSGNTIYF TGTGCCAGCAGCCCCGGGACAGTCTTTTCTGGAAACACCATATATTTT TRBJ1-3 NA TRBV7-9 TRBD1
CAWRLLGEDTQYF TGTGCCTGGAGGCTACTCGGGGAAGATACGCAGTATTTT TRBJ2-3 NA TRBV30 NA
CASSLNQGYEQYF TGTGCCAGCAGCTTAAACCAGGGGTACGAGCAGTACTTC TRBJ2-7 few TRBV7-3 NA
CASSLWGAGTGELFF TGTGCCAGCAGCTTATGGGGGGCCGGCACCGGGGAGCTGTTTTTT TRBJ2-2 NA TRBV7-6 NA
CASSYSLAGSGNTIYF TGTGCCAGCAGTTACTCGCTAGCGGGCTCTGGAAACACCATATATTTT TRBJ1-3 NA TRBV6-5 NA
CATSRDRGGGNTEAFF TGTGCCACCAGCAGAGATCGAGGAGGGGGGAACACTGAAGCTTTCTTT TRBJ1-1 once TRBV15 NA
CASSHQAGASGNTIYF TGCGCCAGCAGTCACCAGGCGGGAGCCTCTGGAAACACCATATATTTT TRBJ1-3 NA TRBV4-3 NA
CASSTRTTRFTEAFF TGTGCCAGCAGCACCCGGACCACCCGTTTCACTGAAGCTTTCTTT TRBJ1-1 few TRBV11-2 NA
CASSFPSGGETQYF TGTGCCAGCAGCTTCCCTAGCGGGGGTGAGACCCAGTACTTC TRBJ2-5 NA TRBV7-9 TRBD2
CASSQVAWTGTYEQYF TGCGCCAGCAGCCAAGTGGCTTGGACGGGAACCTACGAGCAGTACTTC TRBJ2-7 NA TRBV4-3 NA
CAWSRVASNEKLFF TGTGCCTGGAGCCGCGTGGCGAGTAATGAAAAACTGTTTTTT TRBJ1-4 NA TRBV30 NA
CASSYRGGGTEAFF TGCGCCAGCAGCTACAGGGGTGGGGGCACTGAAGCTTTCTTT TRBJ1-1 NA TRBV4-1 TRBD1
CASSPPSGGADHNEQFF TGTGCCAGCAGCCCCCCTAGCGGGGGAGCGGACCACAATGAGCAGTTCTTC TRBJ2-1 NA TRBV7-3 TRBD2
CATSRGFGQNEQFF TGTGCCACCAGCAGAGGCTTCGGACAGAATGAGCAGTTCTTC TRBJ2-1 NA TRBV15 NA
CASSQRPGFSSGANVLTF TGCGCCAGCAGCCAAAGGCCGGGCTTCAGCTCTGGGGCCAACGTCCTGACTTTC TRBJ2-6 NA TRBV4-1 NA
CASSPHGGGGYEQYF TGTGCCAGCAGCCCCCACGGGGGAGGAGGCTACGAGCAGTACTTC TRBJ2-7 NA TRBV7-2 NA
CASSTGTSRDEQYF TGTGCCAGCAGTACGGGGACCTCAAGGGACGAGCAGTACTTC TRBJ2-7 NA TRBV11-3 NA
CAWGGSLGIDGYTF TGTGCCTGGGGAGGATCCCTAGGAATCGACGGCTACACCTTC TRBJ1-2 NA TRBV30 NA
CAISEPGNTIYF TGTGCCATCAGTGAGCCTGGAAACACCATATATTTT TRBJ1-3 NA TRBV10-3 NA
CASSSPRVVNYGYTF TGTGCCAGCAGTTCCCCTCGGGTGGTTAACTATGGCTACACCTTC TRBJ1-2 NA TRBV6-5 NA
CASSGDSNTEAFF TGTGCCAGCAGCGGAGACAGTAACACTGAAGCTTTCTTT TRBJ1-1 NA TRBV7-6 NA
CAWSDTGPDQPQHF TGTGCCTGGAGTGATACCGGGCCTGATCAGCCCCAGCATTTT TRBJ1-5 NA TRBV30 NA
CAWRIPFRGGEQYF TGTGCCTGGAGGATTCCATTCAGGGGCGGAGAGCAGTACTTC TRBJ2-7 NA TRBV30 NA
CASSDRERYNEQFF TGTGCCAGTAGTGACAGGGAACGTTACAATGAGCAGTTCTTC TRBJ2-1 once TRBV19 TRBD1
CAWSVARPFTEAFF TGTGCCTGGAGTGTGGCCCGACCGTTCACTGAAGCTTTCTTT TRBJ1-1 NA TRBV30 NA
CASSEWQGAIRNTEAFF TGCGCCAGCAGTGAGTGGCAGGGGGCGATTAGGAACACTGAAGCTTTCTTT TRBJ1-1 once TRBV10-2 TRBD1
CASSYDRNWGYTF TGTGCCAGCAGTTACGATAGGAATTGGGGCTACACCTTC TRBJ1-2 NA TRBV6-6 NA
CASSLDPLTGLNYGYTF TGTGCCAGCAGCTTAGATCCCCTGACGGGTTTAAACTATGGCTACACCTTC TRBJ1-2 NA TRBV11-2 NA
CASSLGLDGTQYF TGTGCCAGCAGTTTAGGGTTGGACGGGACCCAGTACTTC TRBJ2-5 NA TRBV27 NA
CASSALAASGGHIQYF TGTGCCAGCAGCGCGCTGGCGGCTAGCGGGGGGCATATACAGTACTTC TRBJ2-5 NA TRBV5-6 TRBD2
CARPGQALNDTQYF TGTGCCAGACCAGGACAGGCTTTAAACGATACGCAGTATTTT TRBJ2-3 few TRBV21-1 NA
CASSPGETGPRVGYTF TGCGCCAGCAGCCCAGGGGAAACAGGGCCCAGGGTAGGCTACACCTTC TRBJ1-2 NA TRBV5-1 NA